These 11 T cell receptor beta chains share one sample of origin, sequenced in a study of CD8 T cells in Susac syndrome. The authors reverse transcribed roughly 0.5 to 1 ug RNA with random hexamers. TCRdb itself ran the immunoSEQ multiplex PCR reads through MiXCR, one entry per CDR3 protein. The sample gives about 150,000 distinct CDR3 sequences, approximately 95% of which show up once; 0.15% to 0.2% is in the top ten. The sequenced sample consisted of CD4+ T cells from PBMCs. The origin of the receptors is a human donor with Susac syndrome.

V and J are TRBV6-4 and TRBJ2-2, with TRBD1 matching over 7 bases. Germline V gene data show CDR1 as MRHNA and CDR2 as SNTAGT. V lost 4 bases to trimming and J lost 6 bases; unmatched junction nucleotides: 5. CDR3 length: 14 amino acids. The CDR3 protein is CASSATGVPGELFF. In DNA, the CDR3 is TGTGCCAGCAGTGCTACAGGGGTTCCCGGGGAGCTGTTTTTT.

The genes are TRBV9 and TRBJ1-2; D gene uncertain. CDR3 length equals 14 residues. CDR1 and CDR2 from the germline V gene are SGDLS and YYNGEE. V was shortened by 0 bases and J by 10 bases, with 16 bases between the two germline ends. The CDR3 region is CASSVGTINGDYTF. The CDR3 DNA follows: TGTGCCAGCAGCGTAGGGACGATCAATGGAGACTACACCTTC.

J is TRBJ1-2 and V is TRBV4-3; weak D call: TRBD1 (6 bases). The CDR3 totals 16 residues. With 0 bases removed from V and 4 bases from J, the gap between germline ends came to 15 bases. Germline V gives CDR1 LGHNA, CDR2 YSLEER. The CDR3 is CASSQDPGRGTYGYTF. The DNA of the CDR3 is TGCGCCAGCAGCCAAGATCCTGGCAGGGGAACCTATGGCTACACCTTC.

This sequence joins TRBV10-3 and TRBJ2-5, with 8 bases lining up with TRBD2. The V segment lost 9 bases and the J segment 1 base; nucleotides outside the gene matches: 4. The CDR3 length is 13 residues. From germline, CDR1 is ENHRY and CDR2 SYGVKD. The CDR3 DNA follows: TGTGCCATACAGCGGGGGTCCCAAGAGACCCAGTACTTC. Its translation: CAIQRGSQETQYF.

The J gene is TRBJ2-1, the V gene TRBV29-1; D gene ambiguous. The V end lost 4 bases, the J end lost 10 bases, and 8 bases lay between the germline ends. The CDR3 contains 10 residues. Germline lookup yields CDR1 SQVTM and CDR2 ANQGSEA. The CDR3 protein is CSVGTVEQFF. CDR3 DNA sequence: TGCAGCGTTGGGACCGTGGAGCAGTTCTTC.

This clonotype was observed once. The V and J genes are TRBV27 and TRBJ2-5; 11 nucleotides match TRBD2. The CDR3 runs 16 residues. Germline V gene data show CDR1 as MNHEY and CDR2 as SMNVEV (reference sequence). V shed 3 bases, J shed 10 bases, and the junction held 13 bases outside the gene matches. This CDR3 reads CASSFLLAGGRAFQYF. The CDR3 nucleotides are TGTGCCAGCAGTTTCCTCCTAGCGGGGGGCCGGGCTTTCCAGTACTTC.

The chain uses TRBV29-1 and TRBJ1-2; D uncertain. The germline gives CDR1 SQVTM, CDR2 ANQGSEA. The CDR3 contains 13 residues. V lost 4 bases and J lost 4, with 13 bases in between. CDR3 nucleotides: TGCAGCGTTGGGGCCGGGGAATCCTATGGCTACACCTTC. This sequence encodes CSVGAGESYGYTF.

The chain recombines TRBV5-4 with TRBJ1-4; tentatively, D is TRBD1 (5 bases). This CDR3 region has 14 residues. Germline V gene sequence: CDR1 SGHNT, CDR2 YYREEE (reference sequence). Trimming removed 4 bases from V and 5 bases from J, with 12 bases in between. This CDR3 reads CASSTDNSNEKLFF. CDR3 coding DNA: TGTGCCAGCAGCACGGACAACTCAAATGAAAAACTGTTTTTT.

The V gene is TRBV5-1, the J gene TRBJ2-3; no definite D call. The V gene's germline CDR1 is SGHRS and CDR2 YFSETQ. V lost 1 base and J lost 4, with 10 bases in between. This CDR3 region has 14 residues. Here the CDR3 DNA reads TGCGCCAGCAGCTTGAGTACAGAGTCAGATACGCAGTATTTT. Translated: CASSLSTESDTQYF.

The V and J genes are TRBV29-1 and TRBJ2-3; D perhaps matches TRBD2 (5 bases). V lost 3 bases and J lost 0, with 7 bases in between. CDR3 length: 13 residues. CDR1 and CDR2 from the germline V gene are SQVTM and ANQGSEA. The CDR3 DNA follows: TGCAGCGTTGAGGCGGGTAGCACAGATACGCAGTATTTT. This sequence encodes CSVEAGSTDTQYF.

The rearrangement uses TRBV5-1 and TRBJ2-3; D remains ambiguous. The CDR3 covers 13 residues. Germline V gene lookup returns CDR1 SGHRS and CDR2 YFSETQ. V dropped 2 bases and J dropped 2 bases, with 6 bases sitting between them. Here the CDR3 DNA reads TGCGCCAGCAGCTTCTCAATCACAGATACGCAGTATTTT. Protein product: CASSFSITDTQYF.